The source of this T cell receptor (beta chain) is a study of cytomegalovirus exposure and HLA in healthy donors. CDR3 length equals 15 residues. Germline V CDR1 and CDR2: MDHEN, SYDVKM. The V and J ends lost 1 base and 4 bases respectively, with 13 bases between them. The PCR was carried out with 60 Vbeta primers and 13 Jbeta primers. TCRdb keeps only in-frame clones here, not all; method: immunoSEQ multiplex PCR. The repertoire holds 150,000 to 200,000 clones, with around three quarters as singletons. This clonotype was sampled from a male donor in good health and CMV-seronegative. Source material: PBMCs. V is TRBV28 and J is TRBJ1-2; D ambiguous. This CDR3 is CASSLYGPWSYGYTF. The CDR3 DNA reads as TGTGCCAGCAGTTTATATGGCCCCTGGAGCTATGGCTACACCTTC.